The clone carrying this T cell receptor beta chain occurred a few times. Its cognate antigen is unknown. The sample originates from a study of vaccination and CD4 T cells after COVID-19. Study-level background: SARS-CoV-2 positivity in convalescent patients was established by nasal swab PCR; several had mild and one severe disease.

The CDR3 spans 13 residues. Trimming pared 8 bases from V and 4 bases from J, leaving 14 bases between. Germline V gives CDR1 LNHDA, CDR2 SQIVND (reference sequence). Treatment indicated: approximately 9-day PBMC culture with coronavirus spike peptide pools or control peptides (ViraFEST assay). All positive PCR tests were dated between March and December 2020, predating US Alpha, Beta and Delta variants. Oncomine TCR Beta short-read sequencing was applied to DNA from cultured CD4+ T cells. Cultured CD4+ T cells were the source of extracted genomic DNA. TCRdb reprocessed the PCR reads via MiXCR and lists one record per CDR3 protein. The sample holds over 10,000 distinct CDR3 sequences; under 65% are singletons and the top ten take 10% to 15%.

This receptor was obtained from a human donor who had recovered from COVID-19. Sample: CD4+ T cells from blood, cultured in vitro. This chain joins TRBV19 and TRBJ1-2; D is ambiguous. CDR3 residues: CASEYKSGYGYTF. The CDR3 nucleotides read TGTGCCAGTGAATACAAATCAGGCTATGGCTACACCTTC.